What follows are 7 T cell receptor beta chains derived from one specimen sequenced in a study of blood T cell repertoires in COVID-19. Using immunoSEQ multiplex PCR, the repertoire was profiled, and TCRdb retains in-frame clones only, with some absent. The sample lists 350,000 to 500,000 clones, about 88% occurring once. Material for sequencing was PBMCs or T cells enriched from blood (not recorded which). These receptors all stem from a woman aged 18-29 years who had been exposed to COVID-19.

This clone was picked up a small number of times. This chain links TRBV7-2 with TRBJ2-4; weak D call: TRBD2 (6 bases). Trimming removed 1 base at V and 2 bases at J, with 9 bases between. Germline loops: CDR1 SGHTA, CDR2 FQGNSA. The CDR3 has 15 residues. This chain's CDR3 is CASSLVRGTKNIQYF. Here the CDR3 DNA reads TGTGCCAGCAGCTTAGTTCGGGGGACCAAAAACATTCAGTACTTC. The full variable domain, its missing parts supplied by reference TRBV7-2 and TRBJ2-4, is GAGVSQSPSNKVTEKGKDVELRCDPISGHTALYWYRQSLGQGLEFLIYFQGNSAPDKSGLPSDRFSAERTGGSVSTLTIQRTQQEDSAVYLCASSLVRGTKNIQYFGAGTRLSVL.

The chain has TRBV13 and TRBJ1-2; 11 bases are shared with TRBD1. V lost 1 base to trimming and J lost 4 bases; unmatched junction nucleotides: 8. The CDR3 spans 17 residues. Germline CDR1 reads PRHDT; CDR2 reads FYEKMQ (reference sequence). The CDR3 region is CASSLVWTGGVLYGYTF. DNA for the CDR3: TGTGCCAGCAGCTTAGTTTGGACAGGGGGCGTCCTCTATGGCTACACCTTC.

This chain uses TRBV28 with TRBJ1-2; the D gene is possibly TRBD1 (5 bases). Germline loops: CDR1 MDHEN, CDR2 SYDVKM. V gave up 3 bases and J gave up 4 bases, with 15 bases separating them. The CDR3 is 15 amino acids. CDR3 region: CASSFLGGLAYGYTF. In DNA, the CDR3 is TGTGCCAGCAGTTTCTTGGGGGGTCTTGCCTATGGCTACACCTTC.

The chain links TRBV7-9 to TRBJ2-1; 9 bases agree with TRBD2. The CDR3 loop spans 15 amino acids. V lost 5 bases and J lost 6; bases outside the gene matches: 8. Germline values: CDR1 SEHNR, CDR2 FQNEAQ (reference sequence). The chain's CDR3 is CASSQEGLASNEQFF. CDR3 coding DNA: TGTGCCAGCAGCCAGGAAGGACTAGCGAGCAATGAGCAGTTCTTC.

There are a few counts of this clone. V gene TRBV14 combines with J gene TRBJ2-7; possibly TRBD2 for D (6 bases). Trimming removed 3 bases from V and 0 bases from J, with 12 bases in between. There are 15 residues in the CDR3. Germline CDR1 is SGHDN and CDR2 is FVKESK. In DNA, the CDR3 is TGTGCCAGCAGCCAGCTAGCGACACCCTCCTACGAGCAGTACTTC. Translation gives CASSQLATPSYEQYF.

CDR3 in amino acids: CASSAGGLATNEKLFF. CDR3 nucleotide sequence: TGTGCCAGCAGCGCGGGGGGACTGGCAACTAATGAAAAACTGTTTTTT. The rearrangement joins TRBV9 to TRBJ1-4; tentative D call: TRBD1 (5 bases). Trimming stripped 3 bases from V and 0 bases from J, with 12 bases between. CDR3 length: 16 amino acids. Germline CDR1 and CDR2: SGDLS and YYNGEE.

This clone occurred once. This chain joins TRBV4-2 and TRBJ2-5, with 10 bases aligning to TRBD1. V shed 1 base and J 5 bases; nucleotides not matched to a gene: 7. The CDR3 is 16 amino acids. The germline V gene encodes CDR1 LGHNA and CDR2 YNFKEQ. This chain's CDR3 is CASSQAQDRGRETQYF. In DNA, the CDR3 is TGTGCCAGCAGCCAAGCCCAAGACAGGGGGCGGGAGACCCAGTACTTC.